This T cell receptor beta chain originates from a study of T cell responses to AZD1222 COVID-19 vaccine. General study points: Possibly, clonal diversity was underestimated; donors were largely white British and included more females. Spike-specific TCR breadth and depth went up after people got two AZD1222 doses.

Measured with immunoSEQ multiplex PCR; TCRdb has only the in-frame clones, and not every one. This table has about 140,000 clones, over 85% appearing once. A note on this clone: Its matching antigen is unknown.

The input for sequencing was peripheral blood, taken on day 0 of AZD1222 vaccination. The receptor's source is an adult in good health.

In DNA form, the CDR3 reads TGTGCCAGCACTATATATCGACAGGGATCGGGAAACACCATATATTTT. Encoded protein: CASTIYRQGSGNTIYF. This chain connects TRBV28 to TRBJ1-3; 7 bases line up with TRBD1. V shed 7 bases, J shed 4 bases, and the junction held 13 bases outside the gene matches. The CDR3 extends over 16 amino acids. Germline CDR1 is MDHEN and CDR2 is SYDVKM.